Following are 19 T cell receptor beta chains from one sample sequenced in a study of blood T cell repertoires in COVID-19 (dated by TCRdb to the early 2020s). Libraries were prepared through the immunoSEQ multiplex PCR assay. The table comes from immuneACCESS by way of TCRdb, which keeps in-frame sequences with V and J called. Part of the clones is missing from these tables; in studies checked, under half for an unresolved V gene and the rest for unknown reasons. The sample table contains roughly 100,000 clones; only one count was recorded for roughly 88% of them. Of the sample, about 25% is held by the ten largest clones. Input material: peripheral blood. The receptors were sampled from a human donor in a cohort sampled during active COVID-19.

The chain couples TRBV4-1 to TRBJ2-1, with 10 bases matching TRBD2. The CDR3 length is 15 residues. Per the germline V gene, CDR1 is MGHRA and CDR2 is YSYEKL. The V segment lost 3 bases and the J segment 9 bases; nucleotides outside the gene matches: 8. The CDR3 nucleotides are TGCGCCAGCAGCCAGGAAGCGGGGGGGCTTGGTGAGCAGTTCTTC. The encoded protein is CASSQEAGGLGEQFF.

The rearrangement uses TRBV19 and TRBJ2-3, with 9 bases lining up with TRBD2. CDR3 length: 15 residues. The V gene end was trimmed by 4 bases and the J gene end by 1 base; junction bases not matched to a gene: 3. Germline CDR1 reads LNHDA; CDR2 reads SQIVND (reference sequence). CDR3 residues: CASSSGRAGTDTQYF. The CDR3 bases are TGTGCCAGTAGTAGCGGGAGGGCCGGCACAGATACGCAGTATTTT.

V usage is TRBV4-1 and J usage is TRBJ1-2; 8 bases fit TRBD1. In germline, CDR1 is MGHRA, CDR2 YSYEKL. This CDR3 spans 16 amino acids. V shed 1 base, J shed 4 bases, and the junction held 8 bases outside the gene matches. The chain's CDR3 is CASSQGSQGALYGYTF. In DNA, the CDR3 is TGCGCCAGCAGCCAAGGGTCCCAGGGGGCCCTCTATGGCTACACCTTC.

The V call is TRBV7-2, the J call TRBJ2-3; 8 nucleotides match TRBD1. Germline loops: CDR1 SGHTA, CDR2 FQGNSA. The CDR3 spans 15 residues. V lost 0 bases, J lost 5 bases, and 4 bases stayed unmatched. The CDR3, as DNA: TGTGCCAGCAGCTTAGCCGCAGGGGGCATAGATACGCAGTATTTT. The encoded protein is CASSLAAGGIDTQYF.

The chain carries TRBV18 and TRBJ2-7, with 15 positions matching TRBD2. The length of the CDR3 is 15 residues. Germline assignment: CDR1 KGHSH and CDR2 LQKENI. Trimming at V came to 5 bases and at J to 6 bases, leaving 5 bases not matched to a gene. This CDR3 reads CASSEGLAGGGEQYF. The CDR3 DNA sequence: TGTGCCAGCTCAGAGGGACTAGCGGGGGGAGGCGAGCAGTACTTC.

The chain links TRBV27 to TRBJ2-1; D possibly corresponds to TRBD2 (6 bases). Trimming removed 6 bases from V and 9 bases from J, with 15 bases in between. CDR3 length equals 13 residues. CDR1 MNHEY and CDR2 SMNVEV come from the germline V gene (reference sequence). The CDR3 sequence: CASSPFLGGEQFF. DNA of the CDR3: TGTGCCAGCAGCCCATTCCTGGGGGGTGAGCAGTTCTTC.

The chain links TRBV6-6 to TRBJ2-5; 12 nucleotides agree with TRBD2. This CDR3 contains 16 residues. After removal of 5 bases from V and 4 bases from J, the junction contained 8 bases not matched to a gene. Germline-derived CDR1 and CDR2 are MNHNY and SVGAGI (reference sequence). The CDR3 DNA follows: TGTGCCAGCAGTCGGCCTAGCGGGAGGGCCGGAGAGACCCAGTACTTC. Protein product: CASSRPSGRAGETQYF.

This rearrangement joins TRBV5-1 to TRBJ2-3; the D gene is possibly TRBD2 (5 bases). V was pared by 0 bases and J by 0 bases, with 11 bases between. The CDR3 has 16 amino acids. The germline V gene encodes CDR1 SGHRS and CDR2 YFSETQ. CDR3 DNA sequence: TGCGCCAGCAGCTTGGCGGGAACCGTGAGCACAGATACGCAGTATTTT. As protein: CASSLAGTVSTDTQYF.

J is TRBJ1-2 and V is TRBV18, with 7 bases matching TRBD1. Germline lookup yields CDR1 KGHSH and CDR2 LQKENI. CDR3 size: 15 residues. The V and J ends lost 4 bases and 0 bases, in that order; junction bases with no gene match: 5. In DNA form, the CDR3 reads TGTGCCAGCTCACAAATACAGGGGACTAACTATGGCTACACCTTC. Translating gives CASSQIQGTNYGYTF.

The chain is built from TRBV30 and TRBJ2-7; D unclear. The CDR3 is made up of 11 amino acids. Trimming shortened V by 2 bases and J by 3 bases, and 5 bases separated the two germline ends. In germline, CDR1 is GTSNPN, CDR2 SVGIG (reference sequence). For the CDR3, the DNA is TGTGCCTGGAGTACGGGCTACGAGCAGTACTTC. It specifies CAWSTGYEQYF.

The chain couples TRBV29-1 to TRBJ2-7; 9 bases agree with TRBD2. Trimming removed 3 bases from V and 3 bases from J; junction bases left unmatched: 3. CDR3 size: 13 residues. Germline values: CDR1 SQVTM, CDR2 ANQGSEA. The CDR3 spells CSVEASGVYEQYF. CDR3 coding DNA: TGCAGCGTTGAGGCTAGCGGGGTCTACGAGCAGTACTTC.

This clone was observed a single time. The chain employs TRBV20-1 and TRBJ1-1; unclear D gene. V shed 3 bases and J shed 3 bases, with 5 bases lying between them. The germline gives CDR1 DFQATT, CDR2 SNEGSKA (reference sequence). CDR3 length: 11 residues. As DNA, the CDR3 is TGCAGTGCTAGGCAGGACACTGAAGCTTTCTTT. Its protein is CSARQDTEAFF.

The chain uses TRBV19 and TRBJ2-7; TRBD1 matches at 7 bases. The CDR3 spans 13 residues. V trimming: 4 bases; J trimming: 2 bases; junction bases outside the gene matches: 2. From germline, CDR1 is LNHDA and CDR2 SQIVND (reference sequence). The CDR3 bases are TGTGCCAGTAGTAGGGACAGAACCTACGAGCAGTACTTC. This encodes CASSRDRTYEQYF.

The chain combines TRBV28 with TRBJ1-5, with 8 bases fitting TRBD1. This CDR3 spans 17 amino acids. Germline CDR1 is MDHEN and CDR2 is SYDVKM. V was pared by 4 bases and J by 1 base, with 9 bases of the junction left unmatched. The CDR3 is CASSSQTGAGSNQPQHF. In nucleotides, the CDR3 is TGTGCCAGCAGTTCACAGACAGGGGCCGGGAGCAATCAGCCCCAGCATTTT.

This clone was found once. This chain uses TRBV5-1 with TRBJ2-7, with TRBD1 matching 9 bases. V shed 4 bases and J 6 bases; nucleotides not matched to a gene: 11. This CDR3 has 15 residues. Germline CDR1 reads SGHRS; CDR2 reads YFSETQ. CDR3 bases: TGCGCCAGCAGCACGGGTAGAACAGGGGGCAGCGAGCAGTACTTC. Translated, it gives CASSTGRTGGSEQYF.

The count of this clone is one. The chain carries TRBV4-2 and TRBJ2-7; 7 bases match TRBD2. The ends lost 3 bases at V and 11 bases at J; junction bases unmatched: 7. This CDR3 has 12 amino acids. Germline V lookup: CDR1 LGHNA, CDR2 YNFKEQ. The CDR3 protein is CASSHPGEGEYF. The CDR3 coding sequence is TGTGCCAGCAGCCACCCCGGGGAGGGTGAGTACTTC.

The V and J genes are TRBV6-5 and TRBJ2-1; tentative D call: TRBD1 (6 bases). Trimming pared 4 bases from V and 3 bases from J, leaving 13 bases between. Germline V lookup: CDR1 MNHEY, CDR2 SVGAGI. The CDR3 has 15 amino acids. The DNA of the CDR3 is TGTGCCAGCAGTTGGGGCAGGGGAGTCTACAATGAGCAGTTCTTC. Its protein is CASSWGRGVYNEQFF.

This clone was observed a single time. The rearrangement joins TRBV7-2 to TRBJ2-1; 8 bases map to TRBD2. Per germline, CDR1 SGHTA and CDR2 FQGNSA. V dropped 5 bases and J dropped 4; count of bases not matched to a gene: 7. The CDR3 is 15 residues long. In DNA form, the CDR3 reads TGTGCCAGCAGCACACTTAGCGGGGCTTACAATGAGCAGTTCTTC. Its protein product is CASSTLSGAYNEQFF.

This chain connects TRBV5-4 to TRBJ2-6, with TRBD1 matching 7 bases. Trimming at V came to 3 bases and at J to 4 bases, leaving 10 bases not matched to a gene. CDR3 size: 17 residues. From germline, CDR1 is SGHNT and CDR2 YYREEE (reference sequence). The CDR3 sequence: CASSSHATGAGANVLTF. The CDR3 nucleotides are TGTGCCAGCAGCTCCCATGCCACAGGGGCCGGGGCCAACGTCCTGACTTTC.